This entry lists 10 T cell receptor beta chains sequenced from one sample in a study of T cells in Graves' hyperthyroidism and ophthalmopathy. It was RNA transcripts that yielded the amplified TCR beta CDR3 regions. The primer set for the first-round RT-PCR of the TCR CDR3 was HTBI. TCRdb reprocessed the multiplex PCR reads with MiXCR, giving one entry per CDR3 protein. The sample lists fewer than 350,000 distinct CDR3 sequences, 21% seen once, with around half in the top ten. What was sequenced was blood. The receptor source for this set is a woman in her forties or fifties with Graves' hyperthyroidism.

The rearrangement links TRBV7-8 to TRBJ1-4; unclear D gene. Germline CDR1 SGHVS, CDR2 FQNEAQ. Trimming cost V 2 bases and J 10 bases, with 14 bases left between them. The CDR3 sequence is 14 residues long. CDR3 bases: TGTGCCAGCAGCTTACGGACGGGTTGGGGAAAACTGTTTTTT. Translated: CASSLRTGWGKLFF.

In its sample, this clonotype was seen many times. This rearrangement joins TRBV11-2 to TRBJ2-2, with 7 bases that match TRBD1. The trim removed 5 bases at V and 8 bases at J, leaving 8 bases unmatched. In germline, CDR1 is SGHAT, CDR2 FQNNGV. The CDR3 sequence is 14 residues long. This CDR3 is CASSARQGTGELFF. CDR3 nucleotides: TGTGCCAGCAGCGCCCGACAGGGAACAGGGGAGCTGTTTTTT.

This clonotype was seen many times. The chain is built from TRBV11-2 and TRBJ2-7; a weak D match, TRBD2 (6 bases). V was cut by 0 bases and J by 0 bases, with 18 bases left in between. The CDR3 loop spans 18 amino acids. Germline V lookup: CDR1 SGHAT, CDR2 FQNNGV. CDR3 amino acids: CASSLDKGGPGTSYEQYF. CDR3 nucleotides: TGTGCCAGCAGCTTAGATAAGGGAGGACCAGGGACCTCCTACGAGCAGTACTTC. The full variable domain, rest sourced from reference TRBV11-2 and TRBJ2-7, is EAGVAQSPRYKIIEKRQSVAFWCNPISGHATLYWYQQILGQGPKLLIQFQNNGVVDDSQLPKDRFSAERLKGVDSTLKIQPAKLEDSAVYLCASSLDKGGPGTSYEQYFGPGTRLTVT.

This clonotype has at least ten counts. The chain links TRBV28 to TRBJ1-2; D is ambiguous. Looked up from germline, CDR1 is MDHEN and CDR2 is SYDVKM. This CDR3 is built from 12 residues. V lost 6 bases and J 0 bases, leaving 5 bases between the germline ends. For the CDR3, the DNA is TGTGCCAGCAGGACACCTAACTATGGCTACACCTTC. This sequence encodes CASRTPNYGYTF.

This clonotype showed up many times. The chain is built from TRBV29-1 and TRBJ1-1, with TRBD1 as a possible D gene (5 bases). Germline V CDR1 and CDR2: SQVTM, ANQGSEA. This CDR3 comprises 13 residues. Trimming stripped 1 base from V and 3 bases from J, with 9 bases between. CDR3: CSVEVPGYTEAFF. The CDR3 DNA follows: TGCAGCGTTGAAGTACCAGGGTACACTGAAGCTTTCTTT.

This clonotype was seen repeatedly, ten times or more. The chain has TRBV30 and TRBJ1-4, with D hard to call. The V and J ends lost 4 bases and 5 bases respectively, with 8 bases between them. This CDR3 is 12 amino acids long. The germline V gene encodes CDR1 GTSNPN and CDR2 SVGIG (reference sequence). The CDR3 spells CAWNGRNEKLFF. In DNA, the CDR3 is TGTGCCTGGAATGGCAGAAATGAAAAACTGTTTTTT.

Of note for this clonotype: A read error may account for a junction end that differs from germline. CDR3 DNA sequence: TGTGTCATCAGAAGAGGGATCCATGAGCAGTTCTTC. Its protein product is CVIRRGIHEQFF. This rearrangement joins TRBV10-3 to TRBJ2-1; perhaps TRBD2 as D (5 bases). Germline CDR1 and CDR2: ENHRY and SYGVKD. CDR3 length: 12 residues.

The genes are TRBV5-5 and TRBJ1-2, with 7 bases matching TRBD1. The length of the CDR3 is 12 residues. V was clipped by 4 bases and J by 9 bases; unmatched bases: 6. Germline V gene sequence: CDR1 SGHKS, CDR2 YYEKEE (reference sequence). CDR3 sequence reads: CASSRDSRSYTF. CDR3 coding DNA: TGTGCCAGCAGCCGGGACAGCCGCAGCTACACCTTC.

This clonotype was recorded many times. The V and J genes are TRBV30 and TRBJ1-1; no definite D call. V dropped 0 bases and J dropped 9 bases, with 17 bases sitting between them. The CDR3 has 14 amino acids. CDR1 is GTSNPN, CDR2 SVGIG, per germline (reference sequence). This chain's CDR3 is CAWSVPSTQQKAFF. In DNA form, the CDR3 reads TGTGCCTGGAGTGTACCCTCGACCCAACAGAAAGCTTTCTTT. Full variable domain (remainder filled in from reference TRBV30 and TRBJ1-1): SQTIHQWPATLVQPVGSPLSLECTVEGTSNPNLYWYRQAAGRGLQLLFYSVGIGQISSEVPQNLSASRPQDRQFILSSKKLLLSDSGFYLCAWSVPSTQQKAFFGQGTRLTVV.

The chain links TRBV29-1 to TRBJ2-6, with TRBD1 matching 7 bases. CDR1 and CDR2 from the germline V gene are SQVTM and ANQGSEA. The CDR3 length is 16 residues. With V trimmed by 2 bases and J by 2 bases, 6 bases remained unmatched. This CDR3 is CSVETGVGAGANVLTF. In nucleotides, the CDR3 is TGCAGCGTTGAAACAGGGGTAGGTGCTGGGGCCAACGTCCTGACTTTC.